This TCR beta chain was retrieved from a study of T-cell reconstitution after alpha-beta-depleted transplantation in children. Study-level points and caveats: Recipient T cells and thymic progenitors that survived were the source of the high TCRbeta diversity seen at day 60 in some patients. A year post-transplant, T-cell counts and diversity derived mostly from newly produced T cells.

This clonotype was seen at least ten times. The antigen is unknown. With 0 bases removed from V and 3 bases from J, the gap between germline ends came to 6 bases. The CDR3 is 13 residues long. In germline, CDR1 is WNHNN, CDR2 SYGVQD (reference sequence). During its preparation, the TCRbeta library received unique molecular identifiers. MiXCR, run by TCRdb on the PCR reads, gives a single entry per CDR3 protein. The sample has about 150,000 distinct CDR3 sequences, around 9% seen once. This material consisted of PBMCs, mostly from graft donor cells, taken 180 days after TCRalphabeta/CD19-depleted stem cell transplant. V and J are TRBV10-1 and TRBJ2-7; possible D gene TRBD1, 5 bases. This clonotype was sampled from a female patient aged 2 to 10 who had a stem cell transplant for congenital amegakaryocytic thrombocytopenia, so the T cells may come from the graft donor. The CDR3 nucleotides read TGCGCCAGCAGTGAGTCAGGGGACTACGAGCAGTACTTC. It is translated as CASSESGDYEQYF.